A single sample gave rise to the 17 T cell receptor beta chains below, sequenced in a study of CD8+ T cells in alopecia areata. Treatment denoted: oral pan-JAK inhibitor, 5-10 mg twice daily. Sequencing relied on a cDNA template that was reverse transcribed from extracted RNA. TCRdb's table, derived via immunoSEQ multiplex PCR, lists solely in-frame clones and lacks some. This sample has about 190,000 clones, with 60% to 70% found just once. Here the sequenced sample was CD4+ T cells sorted from blood, taken at week 4, from a patient treated with tofacitinib. These receptor sequences come from a human donor with alopecia areata.

The chain links TRBV30 to TRBJ1-1; TRBD1 is a possible D gene (6 bases). This CDR3 has 14 amino acids. Germline lookup yields CDR1 GTSNPN and CDR2 SVGIG (reference sequence). Trimming took off 1 base at V and 4 bases at J, with 13 bases between the two ends. The CDR3 DNA sequence: TGTGCCTGGAGTGATATCAGGGGTGGCACTGAAGCTTTCTTT. Its protein is CAWSDIRGGTEAFF.

The chain uses TRBV29-1 and TRBJ2-7; 12 nucleotides agree with TRBD2. Germline V gives CDR1 SQVTM, CDR2 ANQGSEA. This CDR3 has 14 residues. After removal of 7 bases from V and 0 bases from J, the junction contained 4 bases not matched to a gene. The CDR3 loop reads CSAGLAGFSYEQYF. DNA of the CDR3: TGCAGCGCGGGACTAGCGGGTTTCTCCTACGAGCAGTACTTC.

The V call is TRBV5-4, the J call TRBJ2-4; 10 bases are shared with TRBD2. The V segment lost 0 bases and the J segment 8 bases; nucleotides outside the gene matches: 2. Per germline, CDR1 SGHNT and CDR2 YYREEE (reference sequence). The CDR3 totals 14 residues. This CDR3 reads CASSLASGRDIQYF. The CDR3 nucleotides are TGTGCCAGCAGCTTGGCTAGCGGGAGAGACATTCAGTACTTC.

The gene calls are TRBV10-3 and TRBJ1-1; a weak D match, TRBD1 (6 bases). The V and J ends lost 10 bases and 2 bases respectively, with 14 bases between them. Germline CDR1 ENHRY, CDR2 SYGVKD. This CDR3 region has 13 residues. CDR3 nucleotides: TGTGCCAACGCGGGGGGGCCCAACACTGAAGCTTTCTTT. The encoded protein is CANAGGPNTEAFF.

This chain joins TRBV29-1 and TRBJ1-1; D remains unclear. The ends were cut back, 7 bases at V and 4 bases at J, with 19 bases in the middle. CDR1 and CDR2 from the germline V gene are SQVTM and ANQGSEA. The CDR3 runs 14 residues. The chain's CDR3 is CSACPGGPGTEAFF. CDR3 nucleotides: TGCAGCGCCTGCCCCGGCGGGCCTGGCACTGAAGCTTTCTTT.

In its sample, this clone was seen a few times. This chain uses TRBV29-1 with TRBJ2-2; no firm D call. Germline V CDR1 and CDR2: SQVTM, ANQGSEA. CDR3 length: 14 amino acids. Trimming removed 5 bases at V and 0 bases at J, with 10 bases between. The CDR3 nucleotides read TGCAGCGTTCGTCAACACGCGAACACCGGGGAGCTGTTTTTT. Its translation is CSVRQHANTGELFF.

J is TRBJ2-1 and V is TRBV7-3; 9 positions agree with TRBD2. Germline assignment: CDR1 SGHTA and CDR2 FQGTGA. The CDR3 consists of 15 residues. The V gene end was trimmed by 5 bases and the J gene end by 7 bases; junction bases not matched to a gene: 9. The CDR3, as DNA: TGTGCCAGCAGCCCCGTGGATAGCGGGAGTAATGAGCAGTTCTTC. It codes for CASSPVDSGSNEQFF.

There are a few counts of this clone. This chain joins TRBV30 and TRBJ2-4; 7 bases fit TRBD2. V dropped 0 bases and J dropped 8; count of bases not matched to a gene: 7. Germline V gene data show CDR1 as GTSNPN and CDR2 as SVGIG (reference sequence). This CDR3 comprises 14 residues. The CDR3 bases are TGTGCCTGGAGTGTACGCGGGAGCACGGACATTCAGTACTTC. This sequence encodes CAWSVRGSTDIQYF.

This chain joins TRBV6-5 and TRBJ2-4; D may be TRBD1 (5 bases). CDR3 size: 14 residues. With 9 bases removed from V and 0 bases from J, the gap between germline ends came to 12 bases. CDR1 is MNHEY and CDR2 is SVGAGI in the germline V gene. CDR3 protein: CASRDSLAKNIQYF. CDR3 coding DNA: TGTGCCAGTCGCGACAGTCTAGCCAAAAACATTCAGTACTTC.

This chain uses TRBV6-5 with TRBJ1-4; D is undetermined. This CDR3 comprises 15 residues. Germline lookup yields CDR1 MNHEY and CDR2 SVGAGI. Trimming left V 0 bases short and J 3 bases short, with 8 bases between. CDR3 amino acids: CASSYSNGPNEKLFF. CDR3 DNA: TGTGCCAGCAGTTACTCGAACGGGCCTAATGAAAAACTGTTTTTT.

This rearrangement joins TRBV5-1 to TRBJ2-3; D may be TRBD2 (6 bases). Germline CDR1 reads SGHRS; CDR2 reads YFSETQ. V was shortened by 1 base and J by 4 bases, with 10 bases between the two germline ends. There are 14 residues in the CDR3. The CDR3 loop reads CASSLSRGSDTQYF. DNA of the CDR3: TGCGCCAGCAGCTTGTCACGGGGGTCAGATACGCAGTATTTT.

This chain joins TRBV30 and TRBJ1-1; tentatively, D is TRBD1 (5 bases). Per germline, CDR1 GTSNPN and CDR2 SVGIG (reference sequence). V lost 5 bases and J lost 3, with 22 bases in between. This CDR3 is 16 amino acids long. In DNA, the CDR3 is TGTGCCTGGGGGGGAAGAGCCGTGCCCGGGGACACTGAAGCTTTCTTT. Translation: CAWGGRAVPGDTEAFF.

This chain connects TRBV5-4 to TRBJ2-5; 16 positions agree with TRBD2. Unmatched junction bases numbered 1, after V lost 3 bases and J lost 2 bases. Germline V gene lookup returns CDR1 SGHNT and CDR2 YYREEE (reference sequence). The CDR3 contains 16 residues. In DNA form, the CDR3 reads TGTGCCAGCAGCTCGGGACTAGCGGGAGGGCAAGAGACCCAGTACTTC. Amino acids: CASSSGLAGGQETQYF.

The chain recombines TRBV25-1 with TRBJ1-1; D gene ambiguous. The germline V and J ends were trimmed by 1 base and 1 base, with 7 bases remaining between them. The CDR3 length is 14 residues. Germline V gene sequence: CDR1 MGHDK, CDR2 SYGVNS. The CDR3 loop is CASSEFQENTEAFF. In DNA form, the CDR3 reads TGTGCCAGCAGTGAATTTCAGGAGAACACTGAAGCTTTCTTT.

The chain carries TRBV9 and TRBJ1-1, with D uncertain. Looked up from germline, CDR1 is SGDLS and CDR2 is YYNGEE. The CDR3 loop spans 13 amino acids. The ends were cut back, 2 bases at V and 1 base at J, with 6 bases in the middle. CDR3 sequence: CASSVIENTEAFF. The DNA of the CDR3 is TGTGCCAGCAGCGTTATCGAGAACACTGAAGCTTTCTTT. Full variable domain (outside the CDR3, taken from reference TRBV9 and TRBJ1-1): DSGVTQTPKHLITATGQRVTLRCSPRSGDLSVYWYQQSLDQGLQFLIQYYNGEERAKGNILERFSAQQFPDLHSELNLSSLELGDSALYFCASSVIENTEAFFGQGTRLTVV.

This clone was counted between two and nine times. The V call is TRBV4-2, the J call TRBJ2-7; D is ambiguous. The CDR3 is made up of 12 amino acids. Germline lookup yields CDR1 LGHNA and CDR2 YNFKEQ. The V and J ends lost 0 bases and 10 bases respectively, with 10 bases between them. The CDR3 nucleotides are TGTGCCAGCAGCCAAGATCCCCAGTTCCAGTACTTC. Protein sequence: CASSQDPQFQYF.

J is TRBJ1-2 and V is TRBV30; D unresolved. Germline loops: CDR1 GTSNPN, CDR2 SVGIG (reference sequence). Trimming removed 3 bases at V and 7 bases at J, with 9 bases between. This CDR3 is built from 11 residues. The CDR3 reads CAWRSEIGYTF. CDR3 sequence (DNA): TGTGCCTGGAGGTCGGAAATTGGCTACACCTTC.